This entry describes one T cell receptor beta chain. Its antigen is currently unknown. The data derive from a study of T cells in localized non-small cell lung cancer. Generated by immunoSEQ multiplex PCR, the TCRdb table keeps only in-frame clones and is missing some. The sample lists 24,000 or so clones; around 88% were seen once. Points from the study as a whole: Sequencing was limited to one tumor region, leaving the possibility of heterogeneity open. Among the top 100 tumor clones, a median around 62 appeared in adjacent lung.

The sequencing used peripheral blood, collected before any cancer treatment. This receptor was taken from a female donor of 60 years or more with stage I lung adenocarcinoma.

CDR3 sequence (DNA): TGTGCCAGCAGCTTGGCTCGCGGGAGCGCCAATGAGCAGTTCTTC. Its translation: CASSLARGSANEQFF. The genes are TRBV5-4 and TRBJ2-1; TRBD2 agrees at 7 bases. With V trimmed by 0 bases and J by 6 bases, 6 bases remained unmatched. The germline V gene has CDR1 SGHNT and CDR2 YYREEE (reference sequence). The CDR3 consists of 15 residues.